The 8 T cell receptor beta chains presented below share a single source sample, sequenced in a study of shared T cell receptors in the human thymus. This table comes from immunoSEQ multiplex PCR, and its TCRdb copy is limited to in-frame clones, with some not included. The table lists approximately 760,000 clones, roughly 85% of them singletons, with 0.0095% to 0.011% in the top ten. This sample was shared with a second study, whose subject was human thymus T cells.

The sample consisted of thymocytes. The receptor source for this set is a girl under three years old with a congenital heart defect.

The chain is built from TRBV27 and TRBJ1-3, with 7 bases fitting TRBD1. The length of the CDR3 is 19 residues. Germline assignment: CDR1 MNHEY and CDR2 SMNVEV (reference sequence). Losses at the gene ends were 5 bases for V and 0 bases for J; bases not matched to a gene: 16. The CDR3 region has the DNA TGTGCCAGCAGTGAAATCCCCCTTGACAGGGCTAGCTCTGGAAACACCATATATTTT. Its protein is CASSEIPLDRASSGNTIYF.

The chain carries TRBV4-3 and TRBJ2-7; no clear D gene. Germline lookup yields CDR1 LGHNA and CDR2 YSLEER. The germline V and J ends were trimmed by 4 bases and 2 bases, with 9 bases remaining between them. This CDR3 comprises 13 residues. CDR3 sequence reads: CASSLFPAYEQYF. The CDR3 region has the DNA TGCGCCAGCAGCCTTTTCCCAGCCTACGAGCAGTACTTC.

This chain uses TRBV7-7 with TRBJ1-4; 8 bases agree with TRBD1. The V and J ends lost 3 bases and 6 bases, in that order; junction bases with no gene match: 3. Germline V gene data show CDR1 as SSHAT and CDR2 as FNYEAQ (reference sequence). The CDR3 runs 14 residues. CDR3 nucleotides: TGTGCCAGCAGCTTCGGACAGGGAGATGAAAAACTGTTTTTT. This gives the protein CASSFGQGDEKLFF. Combining the CDR3 with reference TRBV7-7 and TRBJ1-4 gives the whole variable domain GAGVSQSPRYKVTKRGQDVTLRCDPISSHATLYWYQQALGQGPEFLTYFNYEAQPDKSGLPSDRFSAERPEGSISTLTIQRTEQRDSAMYRCASSFGQGDEKLFFGSGTQLSVL.

J is TRBJ1-5 and V is TRBV4-2, with D perhaps matching TRBD1 (6 bases). This CDR3 region has 16 residues. Trimming pared 2 bases from V and 1 base from J, leaving 12 bases between. CDR1 and CDR2 (germline): LGHNA, YNFKEQ. The CDR3 here is CASSQSGTPSNQPQHF. For the CDR3, the DNA is TGTGCCAGCAGCCAATCTGGGACACCGAGCAATCAGCCCCAGCATTTT.

The chain couples TRBV19 to TRBJ2-1; the match to TRBD2 covers 8 bases. Germline V gene sequence: CDR1 LNHDA, CDR2 SQIVND (reference sequence). The length of the CDR3 is 20 residues. V shed 4 bases, J shed 0 bases, and the junction held 17 bases outside the gene matches. The CDR3 reads CASSRIDKGLLAVSYNEQFF. CDR3 nucleotide sequence: TGTGCCAGTAGTAGGATAGACAAAGGGCTACTAGCGGTCTCCTACAATGAGCAGTTCTTC. The full variable domain, its missing parts supplied by reference TRBV19 and TRBJ2-1, is DGGITQSPKYLFRKEGQNVTLSCEQNLNHDAMYWYRQDPGQGLRLIYYSQIVNDFQKGDIAEGYSVSREKKESFPLTVTSAQKNPTAFYLCASSRIDKGLLAVSYNEQFFGPGTRLTVL.

The J gene is TRBJ1-5, the V gene TRBV6-1, with a possible D match to TRBD1 (5 bases). Germline values: CDR1 MNHNS, CDR2 SASEGT. Trimming removed 1 base from V and 0 bases from J, with 7 bases in between. This CDR3 is built from 15 residues. Written as DNA, the CDR3 is TGTGCCAGCAGTGAAGAGACAGATAGCAATCAGCCCCAGCATTTT. Translated: CASSEETDSNQPQHF.

This clone was recorded once. The genes are TRBV10-2 and TRBJ1-2; 10 bases fit TRBD1. With V trimmed by 0 bases and J by 0 bases, 7 bases remained unmatched. This CDR3 comprises 18 residues. Germline-derived CDR1 and CDR2 are WSHSY and SAAADI. The chain's CDR3 is CASSESGTGTGANYGYTF. The CDR3 DNA reads TGCGCCAGCAGTGAGTCGGGTACCGGGACAGGGGCTAACTATGGCTACACCTTC.

This clone showed up just a few times. The chain recombines TRBV19 with TRBJ2-2; D is ambiguous. Germline loops: CDR1 LNHDA, CDR2 SQIVND (reference sequence). There are 12 residues in the CDR3. V lost 9 bases and J lost 1, with 6 bases in between. CDR3 sequence reads: CASHKNTGELFF. In DNA form, the CDR3 reads TGTGCCAGCCACAAGAACACCGGGGAGCTGTTTTTT.